What follows are 20 T cell receptor beta chains derived from one specimen sequenced in a study of T cell repertoires in cytomegalovirus infection. TCRdb passed the reads through MiXCR, listing each CDR3 protein once. The data show some 350,000 distinct CDR3 sequences, with approximately 18% seen just once and 8.7% held by the top ten. The source material was PBMCs. The receptors were gathered from a human donor in good health (CMV status not recorded). Some clones in this sample may be carry-over from other donors' samples.

This clonotype was seen only a few times. V and J are TRBV24-1 and TRBJ1-3; no clear D. The germline V gene encodes CDR1 KGHDR and CDR2 SFDVKD. Deletions cut 2 bases from V and 0 bases from J, with 10 bases between. The CDR3 is made up of 16 amino acids. DNA of the CDR3: TGTGCCACCAGTGATTATCCGGCGAGCTCTGGAAACACCATATATTTT. Its protein is CATSDYPASSGNTIYF.

J is TRBJ2-5 and V is TRBV12-3 or TRBV12-4, with D unclear. V lost 2 bases and J lost 7, with 11 bases in between. The CDR3 is 13 residues long. The CDR3: CASSLMLLATQYF. CDR3 nucleotides: TGTGCCAGCAGTTTAATGCTCTTGGCGACCCAGTACTTC.

This clonotype came up many times. The chain is built from TRBV12-3 or TRBV12-4 and TRBJ1-1, with unresolved D. This CDR3 has 17 amino acids. The germline V and J ends were trimmed by 6 bases and 2 bases, with 22 bases remaining between them. CDR3 sequence: CASSPSPRRGVNTEAFF. The CDR3 coding sequence is TGTGCCAGCAGCCCCTCCCCCCGGAGAGGCGTCAACACTGAAGCTTTCTTT.

The chain links TRBV12-5 to TRBJ1-4, with D perhaps matching TRBD1 (6 bases). The length of the CDR3 is 19 residues. Germline CDR1 is LGHNT and CDR2 is FRNRAP. The V and J ends lost 3 bases and 0 bases respectively, with 20 bases between them. CDR3 bases: TGTGCTAGTGGTTTCACAGGGTTCGATGGGGTCGCAACTAATGAAAAACTGTTTTTT. Amino acid sequence: CASGFTGFDGVATNEKLFF.

This clonotype was picked up many times. This chain uses TRBV6-1 with TRBJ1-1; unclear D gene. The V end lost 6 bases, the J end lost 1 base, and 6 bases lay between the germline ends. CDR3 length: 12 amino acids. The germline gives CDR1 MNHNS, CDR2 SASEGT. CDR3 DNA sequence: TGTGCCAGCAGAAGTCAGAACACTGAAGCTTTCTTT. This gives the protein CASRSQNTEAFF.

This clonotype turned up a few times. The chain has TRBV7-9 and TRBJ1-1; D gene ambiguous. Deletions cut 5 bases from V and 5 bases from J, with 12 bases between. This CDR3 is 13 amino acids long. Germline V gene sequence: CDR1 SEHNR, CDR2 FQNEAQ (reference sequence). The CDR3 reads CASSETVSTEAFF. CDR3 nucleotides: TGTGCCAGCAGCGAGACCGTTTCTACTGAAGCTTTCTTT.

The sample holds a few counts of this clonotype. The chain employs TRBV7-8 and TRBJ2-3, with 8 bases matching TRBD2. CDR3 size: 14 residues. Germline CDR1 is SGHVS and CDR2 is FQNEAQ. Trimming took 7 bases from V and 1 from J; bases not matched to a gene: 4. CDR3 sequence: CASKSAGGTDTQYF. Written as DNA, the CDR3 is TGTGCCAGCAAATCAGCGGGGGGCACAGATACGCAGTATTTT.

The sample holds a few counts of this clonotype. The chain joins TRBV20-1 to TRBJ1-6, with D maybe TRBD1 (5 bases). Germline V CDR1 and CDR2: DFQATT, SNEGSKA (reference sequence). This CDR3 is 22 amino acids long. Trimming shortened V by 0 bases and J by 3 bases, and 30 bases separated the two germline ends. CDR3 nucleotide sequence: TGCAGTGCTAGAGATCCCGAACTCAGGGTGAGACGTAAGGATCTCTATAATTCACCCCTCCACTTT. It encodes CSARDPELRVRRKDLYNSPLHF.

A few counts support this clonotype. The chain carries TRBV29-1 and TRBJ2-5, with a weak D call TRBD1 (5 bases). The V gene's germline CDR1 is SQVTM and CDR2 ANQGSEA. This CDR3 region has 13 residues. The V end lost 1 base, the J end lost 3 bases, and 9 bases lay between the germline ends. CDR3 coding DNA: TGCAGCGTTGAAGGGGGCCAGGAAGAGACCCAGTACTTC. This gives the protein CSVEGGQEETQYF.

This clonotype was seen at least ten times. V usage is TRBV28 and J usage is TRBJ1-5; D gene unclear. This CDR3 region has 18 residues. Germline CDR1 is MDHEN and CDR2 is SYDVKM. Trimming left V 4 bases short and J 0 bases short, with 19 bases between. The CDR3 loop is CASSSSYSGFYSNQPQHF. In DNA form, the CDR3 reads TGTGCCAGCAGTTCTTCCTACTCCGGGTTCTATAGCAATCAGCCCCAGCATTTT.

The sample holds a few counts of this clonotype. This chain uses TRBV6-6 with TRBJ2-7; 12 nucleotides align to TRBD1. The V segment lost 7 bases and the J segment 2 bases; nucleotides outside the gene matches: 6. Germline V gene data show CDR1 as MNHNY and CDR2 as SVGAGI (reference sequence). CDR3 length: 15 residues. The CDR3 DNA reads as TGTGCCAGCACGAGGGGGACAGGGGGCCCCTACGAGCAGTACTTC. Translated, it gives CASTRGTGGPYEQYF.

The chain employs TRBV15 and TRBJ2-1, with 8 bases matching TRBD1. Germline CDR1 is LNHNV and CDR2 is YYDKDF (reference sequence). The CDR3 consists of 14 residues. J lost 3 bases, V lost 3 bases, and 1 base had no gene match. In nucleotides, the CDR3 is TGTGCCACCAGCAGGGGACAGGACTACAATGAGCAGTTCTTC. This codes for CATSRGQDYNEQFF.

This chain uses TRBV7-6 with TRBJ2-1; 7 bases fit TRBD2. This CDR3 is 15 amino acids long. With 3 bases clipped from V and 8 bases from J, the junction kept 10 bases outside the gene matches. Per germline, CDR1 SGHVS and CDR2 FNYEAQ. Written as DNA, the CDR3 is TGTGCCAGCAGCTTGTACGGGGGGAGTATGGATGAGCAGTTCTTC. Its translation is CASSLYGGSMDEQFF. The whole variable domain, remainder taken from reference TRBV7-6 and TRBJ2-1, is GAGVSQSPRYKVTKRGQDVALRCDPISGHVSLYWYRQALGQGPEFLTYFNYEAQQDKSGLPNDRFSAERPEGSISTLTIQRTEQRDSAMYRCASSLYGGSMDEQFFGPGTRLTVL.

This clonotype was picked up a small number of times. The CDR3 DNA is TGTGCCAGCAGCCAAAGCCTCGGGACAGGGTCTTCCGAGCAGTACTTC. Amino acid sequence: CASSQSLGTGSSEQYF. The rearrangement joins TRBV11-2 to TRBJ2-7; 9 bases fit TRBD1. V was clipped by 5 bases and J by 6 bases; unmatched bases: 14. The CDR3 is made up of 16 amino acids. Germline assignment: CDR1 SGHAT and CDR2 FQNNGV.

Ten or more counts support this clonotype. The rearrangement joins TRBV7-2 to TRBJ2-3, with 9 bases lining up with TRBD2. Looked up from germline, CDR1 is SGHTA and CDR2 is FQGNSA. J gave up 5 bases and V 3 bases, and 9 bases lay outside the gene matches. The length of the CDR3 is 16 residues. CDR3 coding DNA: TGTGCCAGCAGCTTCCTGGGCCTAGCGGGGAGAGATACGCAGTATTTT. It specifies CASSFLGLAGRDTQYF.

In DNA form, the CDR3 reads TGTGCCAGCAGTTTTAGGGGGACGGGCGAGCAGTACTTC. The encoded protein is CASSFRGTGEQYF. The rearrangement joins TRBV6-5 to TRBJ2-7, with D maybe TRBD1 (6 bases). Germline V lookup: CDR1 MNHEY, CDR2 SVGAGI. Trimming removed 4 bases at V and 6 bases at J, with 13 bases between. The CDR3 runs to 13 residues.

V is TRBV10-3 and J is TRBJ2-2, with 13 bases identical to TRBD2. Germline V gene lookup returns CDR1 ENHRY and CDR2 SYGVKD. The CDR3 runs to 17 residues. V lost 7 bases, J lost 6 bases, and 11 bases stayed unmatched. Here the CDR3 DNA reads TGTGCCATCACCAGGACTAGCGGGAGCAGGAGGCCCGGGGAGCTGTTTTTT. It specifies CAITRTSGSRRPGELFF.

The chain uses TRBV19 and TRBJ1-6; D gene ambiguous. The CDR3 sequence is 18 residues long. CDR1 and CDR2 from the germline V gene are LNHDA and SQIVND (reference sequence). Trimming cost V 9 bases and J 0 bases, with 21 bases left between them. This chain's CDR3 is CASSSRPGLSSYNSPLHF. CDR3 bases: TGTGCCAGCTCCTCCCGCCCGGGATTAAGCTCCTATAATTCACCCCTCCACTTT.

This clonotype showed up just a few times. This chain joins TRBV20-1 and TRBJ2-1, with D tentatively TRBD1 or TRBD2 (7 bases each). CDR1 and CDR2 (germline): DFQATT, SNEGSKA (reference sequence). The CDR3 is 14 residues long. Trimming took off 5 bases at V and 0 bases at J, with 11 bases between the two ends. The CDR3: CSAQGGGSYNEQFF. The CDR3 coding sequence is TGCAGTGCTCAGGGGGGGGGCTCCTACAATGAGCAGTTCTTC.

This clonotype has a count of ten or more. The chain carries TRBV7-2 and TRBJ2-1; unclear D gene. This CDR3 region has 15 residues. CDR1 and CDR2 from the germline V gene are SGHTA and FQGNSA. Trimming cost V 5 bases and J 2 bases, with 13 bases left between them. CDR3 in amino acids: CASSPTRWAYNEQFF. DNA for the CDR3: TGTGCCAGCAGCCCCACGAGATGGGCCTACAATGAGCAGTTCTTC.